This TCR beta chain was obtained from a study of T-cell reconstitution after alpha-beta-depleted transplantation in children. Unique molecular identifiers tagged the TCRbeta library. TCRdb re-called the PCR reads through MiXCR, storing one row per CDR3 protein. The top ten clones hold around 36% of a sample with 500,000 to 750,000 distinct CDR3 sequences, roughly 30% of them seen once. This CDR3 spans 12 amino acids. Trimming shortened V by 7 bases and J by 3 bases, and 7 bases separated the two germline ends. General study results and limits: A year had passed since transplant, and T-cell counts and diversity by then came mostly from newly produced T cells. The origin of high day-60 TCRbeta diversity in some patients lay in surviving recipient T cells and thymic progenitors. Several hundred expanded graft clones reportedly supplied alpha-beta T cells about two months after transplant.

A few counts support this clonotype. Its antigen is as yet unknown. The material sequenced was PBMCs, taken before TCRalphabeta/CD19-depleted stem cell transplant. This TCR derives from a boy less than two years old with Wiskott-Aldrich syndrome, due to receive a stem cell transplant. This chain uses TRBV12-3 or TRBV12-4 with TRBJ1-5; no clear D. For the CDR3, the DNA is TGTGCCAGCACGTACGTCAATCAGCCCCAGCATTTT. This encodes CASTYVNQPQHF.